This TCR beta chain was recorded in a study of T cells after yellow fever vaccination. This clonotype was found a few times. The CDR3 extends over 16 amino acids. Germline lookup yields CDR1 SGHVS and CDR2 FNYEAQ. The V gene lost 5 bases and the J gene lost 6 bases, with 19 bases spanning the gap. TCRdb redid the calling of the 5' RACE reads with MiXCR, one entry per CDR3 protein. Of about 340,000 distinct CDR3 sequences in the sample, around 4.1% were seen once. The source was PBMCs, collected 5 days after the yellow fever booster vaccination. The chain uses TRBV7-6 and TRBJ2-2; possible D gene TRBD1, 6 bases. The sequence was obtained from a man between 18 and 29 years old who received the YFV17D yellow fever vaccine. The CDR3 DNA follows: TGTGCCAGCAGCGGGGTTAGCTTACAGGGATCCGGGGAGCTGTTTTTT. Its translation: CASSGVSLQGSGELFF.